Detailed here is one TCR beta chain. Its target antigen remains unknown. No base quality information exists; no much larger clone differs at one position. Following the manufacturer's recommendations, the immunoSEQ kit was used to generate TCR beta libraries from genomic DNA. To prepare the libraries, a first multiplex PCR with proprietary primers was run, followed by a second PCR that added unique barcodes, and a bead cleanup was done after each round. Each sample batch included a kit-provided positive control reaction and a negative control reaction. The final libraries were assessed on an Agilent 4200 TapeStation D1000 ScreenTape, pooled by volume, and quantified by qPCR. Sequencing was performed on an Illumina NextSeq500 using a MidOutput 150-cycle cartridge, with 156 Read1 cycles, 15 Index1 cycles, and the kit custom primers. The pooled library was loaded at 1.0 pM with about 20% PhiX control spiked in. The study's own analysis went as follows. Vendor-processed data were analyzed in R, with a clonotype defined as all T cells sharing the same CDR3 nucleotide sequence. For clone abundance analyses, frequencies were normalized to the 10,000 most abundant clones per sample. Public T cell clones, which averaged fewer than five per sample, were removed prior to analysis. An abundance difference of at least 32-fold between compartments was the criterion for calling clonotypes tumor-enriched or baseline blood-enriched. Clonotypes expanded or contracted between blood time points were identified with a beta-binomial differential abundance model. Similarity between tumor and blood repertoires was quantified using the Baroni-Urbani and Buser coefficient, and groups were compared with two-tailed Wilcoxon tests in R. As stored in TCRdb, this immuneACCESS dataset retains in-frame rearrangements with V and J assigned. A fraction of the clones does not appear; measured against another copy, unresolved V genes explain less than half of the discrepancy, and the remainder lacks a known reason. V, J and clone size reflect that table, while D and trimming were determined from the DNA. Recorded for this sample are 150,000 or so clones; around four fifths of them occurred a single time. The ten biggest clones cover under 25% of the sample.

This sample was included in a study of radiation and T cells in renal cell carcinoma (dated by TCRdb to 2019 to 2021). For the study in its entirety: Samples came from a clinical trial, in which primary renal cell carcinomas received 15 Gy stereotactic body radiation therapy followed by nephrectomy 4 weeks later. In total, about 50 samples, comprising around 26 tumors and some 27 peripheral blood samples, were subjected to TCR beta sequencing. A total of approximately 4 million unique CDR3 nucleotide sequences, encoding 2,500,000 or so unique CDR3 amino acid sequences, were found across all 50 or so samples.

Points the paper makes about the study in general: Top tumor clonotypes rose in blood from baseline to 2 weeks post-radiation, then contracted by 4 weeks, suggesting transient expansion of tumor-resident clones. With a single-armed trial design, the study had no way to address how radiation dose or scheduling affects the TCR repertoire. Blood repertoire dynamics were not followed beyond 4 weeks after treatment. Because pretreatment tumor biopsies were not available, the baseline intratumoral presence of clonotypes could not be determined.

From the cysteine up to the phenylalanine, the CDR3 has a length of 16 residues. The kept DNA is CDR3 alone, 48 bases in frame from the first base. CDR1 and CDR2 are read off the germline V gene as SGHNT and YENEEA. V is cut by 3 bases and J by 2 bases, and the space between the germline ends is 16 bases. The label giving this sample's time point can be read as: baseline pretreatment blood. In light of the paper, this sample's treatment or condition label describes: 15 Gy SBRT to primary tumor, nephrectomy 4 weeks later. To track tumor-enriched clonotypes, serial peripheral blood was sampled from radiation-treated patients at baseline and at 2 weeks and 4 weeks after SBRT. All patients had renal cell carcinoma with clear cell pathology. Genomic DNA for TCR sequencing was prepared using the QIAamp DNA Blood Mini Kit (Qiagen). Samples were included in the analyses only if all quality control checks were passed.

The chain couples TRBV11-3 to TRBJ2-5; the D gene is possibly TRBD1, with 7 bases matching. This specimen consisted of blood, obtained from a patient whose treatment included radiotherapy and nephrectomy. The origin of this receptor is a woman aged 50 to 60 with renal cell carcinoma. The CDR3 here reads CASSLEGAPWQETQYF. The nucleotide sequence is TGTGCCAGCAGCTTGGAGGGGGCGCCGTGGCAAGAGACCCAGTACTTC.